This T cell receptor (beta chain) was recovered during a study of beta chain features in type 1 diabetes (dated by TCRdb to the late 2010s). Looking at the study overall: Mean age, gender distribution, total cell number and subset yield were not different between patients and healthy donors. The study compared TCRB repertoires of sorted circulating CD4+ T cell subsets between recently diagnosed type 1 diabetes patients and matched healthy donors. Whereas all 30 or so donors provided naive and central memory subsets, regulatory and stem cell-like memory subsets were isolated from just 8 patients and about eight healthy donors. A total of about 100 million sorted cells were examined across all samples, and RNA yield correlated strongly with the number of cells per subset. Study-wide findings and limitations: Shorter templates might have been favored by PCR, but patient and control samples were amplified and corrected together, so both groups would have been affected equally by any skew. In all four CD4+ subsets, TCRB CDR3 length was moderately but significantly shorter in type 1 diabetes patients. Because small numbers of individuals were included in the HLA sub-analyses, any influence of HLA type on TCRB rearrangement was left unresolved. At VDJ recombination sites, type 1 diabetes patients had fewer insertions and more deleted nucleotides, which implies abnormalities in thymic rearrangement. Because cDNA was sequenced instead of genomic DNA, highly expressing activated cells could be over-represented, though the groups showed no difference in activation or CD3 levels. The naive, central memory and regulatory TCRB repertoires appeared to resemble one another more closely among patients than among healthy donors.

All of the isolated RNA was reverse transcribed with the High Capacity cDNA Reverse Transcription Kit, so expressed TCRB transcripts were sequenced. Deep immunoSEQ sequencing was applied to naive, central memory and regulatory T cell samples, giving an average of around 4 million total reads per sample. Sorted cells were lysed in RLT buffer, and RNA was extracted using DNase-treated RNeasy Micro or Mini kits according to cell number. Each cell subset was processed on its own to prevent cross-contamination, while patient and healthy donor samples were processed together. The immunoSEQ multiplex PCR was used to amplify TCRB sequences from cDNA, generating 87-bp fragments that spanned the CDR3 region. The amplicons were sequenced using the Illumina HiSeq platform. Under the source paper's analysis protocol: Synthetic template baselines were used to correct PCR bias computationally, reads within Hamming distance 2 were collapsed, and singletons that could not be merged were discarded. Reads were aligned against IMGT to assign V, D and J genes, CDR3 length and insertions or deletions at six rearrangement sites. Within each subset, clonotype counts were normalized to sorted cell number, after which true diversity and Gini coefficients were computed with the tcR R package. The overlap coefficient, calculated on TCRB nucleotide sequences, was used to quantify repertoire sharing. TCRdb limited this immuneACCESS table to in-frame rearrangements with V and J called. A share of clones is missing; checked studies link under half to unresolved V genes, and the rest is unexplained. The D gene and trimming were derived from the DNA, and the V and J assignments and clone size from that table. This sample comprises approximately 150,000 clones, approximately 9% of them detected only once. The top ten constitute 2% to 2.5% of the sample.

For CDR1 and CDR2, the germline V gene lists MNHEY and SVGAGI. Including the terminal cysteine and phenylalanine, the CDR3 comprises 14 residues. Only CDR3 DNA remains: 42 bases, in frame from the first base. The trim is 5 bases for V and 0 bases for J, with a gap of 10 bases between the germline ends. A single peripheral blood draw of around 120 mL on average was collected from each donor into heparinised tubes. A BD FACSAria II was used to sort naive, central memory, regulatory and stem cell-like memory CD4+ T cells with a panel that included CD45RO, CCR7, CD25, CD127, CD95 and CD27. Purity was above 95% for every sorted population. Right away, PBMCs were isolated by Lymphoprep density gradient centrifugation and were stained directly, with no culture step. Samples were stained and sorted in pairs, with one healthy donor and one patient per experiment, so that batch effects were minimized. There are a few counts of this clone. Which antigen it targets is not known. Base qualities are missing; no much larger clone stands one base away.

The origin of this receptor is a woman between 18 and 30 years old in good health. The material sequenced was central memory CD4+ T cells from blood. The sequence joins TRBV6-5 to TRBJ1-1; no D gene call is confident. The CDR3 region reads CASSRVNMNTEAFF. In nucleotides, the sequence is TGTGCCAGCAGTCGGGTTAATATGAACACTGAAGCTTTCTTT.